Listed below are T cell receptor beta chains from one sample, sequenced in a study of blood T cell repertoires in COVID-19. This table comes from immunoSEQ multiplex PCR, and its TCRdb copy is limited to in-frame clones, with some not included. The table includes around 20,000 clones, about 83% detected once. The sequenced material came from peripheral blood. These receptors came from a human donor in a cohort sampled during active COVID-19. The CDR3 runs from the conserved cysteine through the conserved F or W. The listing skips clone size in some rows; elsewhere it reads once, few, many or a size class.

clone_size cdr3_length v_call cdr3_aa
- 16 TRBV6-2/TRBV6-3 CASSLGTSGMNHEQYF
- 16 TRBV9 CASSVQAGTEGNTIYF
few 13 TRBV7-3 CASSLPETDTQYF
- 15 TRBV27 CASSLMMTSTDTQYF
- 15 TRBV27 CASSLSTGSNQPQHF
- 13 TRBV2 CASSGGGRYGYTF
- 16 TRBV19 CASSIGGSGIGNEQFF
- 18 TRBV19 CASSIIRSRGLMNTEAFF
- 15 TRBV5-1 CASRQGLAGGGEQFF
- 14 TRBV28 CASSLAQGTDTQYF
- 14 TRBV6-6 CASRRGSGTGELFF
- 14 TRBV28 CAIDRGGLNTEAFF
- 16 TRBV7-2 CASSPQGILAKNIQYF
- 17 TRBV9 CASSVGASGGNIRELFF
- 16 TRBV2 CASRAEAVSGANVLTF
- 15 TRBV5-1 CASSLVAGALDTQYF
few 15 TRBV9 CASSATASSNQPQHF